The next 25 T cell receptor beta chains were all read from a single sample in a study of shared clonotypes between healthy human individuals. This table comes from immunoSEQ multiplex PCR, and its TCRdb copy is limited to in-frame clones, with some not included. The data contain some 660,000 clones, roughly 72% of them singletons. The sequenced sample consisted of memory CD4+ T cells sorted from blood. Subset specified: CD45RA-negative fraction. These receptors came from a woman aged 25 to 39 in good health.

This clone came up a few times. The chain has TRBV5-1 and TRBJ2-1; D possibly uses TRBD1 or TRBD2 (5 bases each). CDR1 is SGHRS and CDR2 is YFSETQ in the germline V gene. This CDR3 contains 12 residues. The germline V and J ends were trimmed by 3 bases and 11 bases, with 12 bases remaining between them. The CDR3 DNA reads as TGCGCCAGCAGCTCGGAGGACACTAAGCAGTTCTTC. It codes for CASSSEDTKQFF.

This chain joins TRBV29-1 and TRBJ2-1; TRBD2 is a possible D gene (6 bases). Germline CDR1 and CDR2: SQVTM and ANQGSEA. V was cut by 7 bases and J by 6 bases, with 13 bases left in between. The length of the CDR3 is 12 residues. CDR3 in amino acids: CSGRWTTNEQFF. In DNA form, the CDR3 reads TGCAGCGGGCGATGGACTACCAATGAGCAGTTCTTC.

This clone was detected once. The chain employs TRBV28 and TRBJ1-2; weak D call: TRBD1 (6 bases). Per germline, CDR1 MDHEN and CDR2 SYDVKM. This CDR3 is 11 amino acids long. The germline V and J ends were trimmed by 9 bases and 4 bases, with 9 bases remaining between them. CDR3 sequence reads: CASQGFYGYTF. The CDR3 DNA reads TGTGCCAGTCAGGGGTTCTATGGCTACACCTTC.

The DNA for the CDR3 is TGTGCCAGCAGCTTGGGACAGGGGGCGTATGAGCAGTTCTTC. This codes for CASSLGQGAYEQFF. The chain employs TRBV7-9 and TRBJ2-1; 12 bases are a match to TRBD1. CDR1 is SEHNR and CDR2 is FQNEAQ in the germline V gene (reference sequence). Trimming removed 3 bases from V and 8 bases from J; junction bases left unmatched: 2. The CDR3 length is 14 residues.

This chain uses TRBV2 with TRBJ2-1; 13 bases align to TRBD2. J was trimmed by 6 bases and V by 5 bases; bases with no gene match: 4. The CDR3 is 15 residues long. The germline gives CDR1 SNHLY, CDR2 FYNNEI. As DNA, the CDR3 is TGTGCCAGCAGTCCTGGGACTAGCGGGGTCAATGAGCAGTTCTTC. It codes for CASSPGTSGVNEQFF.

Worth noting for this clone: Just one base apart from a much larger clone, this may be a read error. The chain uses TRBV7-3 and TRBJ1-1; D is unresolved. CDR1 is SGHTA, CDR2 FQGTGA, per germline. V was cut by 4 bases and J by 3 bases, with 9 bases left in between. The CDR3 runs to 13 residues. The CDR3 bases are TGTGCCAGCAGCTCTCTGAGGGACACTGAAGCTTTCTTT. It specifies CASSSLRDTEAFF.

This clone has just a few counts. Additional DNA sequences in this sample encode the identical CDR3. This chain uses TRBV7-2 with TRBJ2-3; 7 bases are shared with TRBD2. The V gene's germline CDR1 is SGHTA and CDR2 FQGNSA. The V gene end was trimmed by 0 bases and the J gene end by 1 base; junction bases not matched to a gene: 4. This CDR3 comprises 16 residues. The CDR3 region has the DNA TGTGCCAGCAGCTTAGCGGCGGGAGTCGGCACAGATACGCAGTATTTT. Protein: CASSLAAGVGTDTQYF.

This clone appeared many times. This chain connects TRBV21-1 to TRBJ2-7. TRBV21-1 represents a pseudogene. CDR3 size: 18 residues. CDR3 nucleotide sequence: TGTGCCAGCAGCCCAAAAGAAATTAAGAGAGGGGACGCCTACGAGCAGTACTTC. Its translation is CASSPKEIKRGDAYEQYF.

The chain has TRBV6-5 and TRBJ2-5; D not resolved. CDR1 MNHEY and CDR2 SVGAGI come from the germline V gene. V dropped 0 bases and J dropped 0 bases, with 5 bases sitting between them. CDR3 length: 14 residues. CDR3 sequence: CASSYSRNQETQYF. The CDR3 region has the DNA TGTGCCAGCAGTTACTCGCGCAACCAAGAGACCCAGTACTTC.

The V and J genes are TRBV29-1 and TRBJ2-1; TRBD2 matches at 9 bases. The CDR3 runs 15 residues. The V gene end was trimmed by 0 bases and the J gene end by 7 bases; junction bases not matched to a gene: 7. Looked up from germline, CDR1 is SQVTM and CDR2 is ANQGSEA. CDR3 coding DNA: TGCAGCGTTGAAGATCTCGGTAGCGGGAGTAATGAGCAGTTCTTC. Its translation is CSVEDLGSGSNEQFF.

The DNA for the CDR3 is TGTGCCACCAGCAGTGTACAGGGTGTTGGGACTGAAGCTTTCTTT. Translation gives CATSSVQGVGTEAFF. This chain connects TRBV15 to TRBJ1-1; a possible D gene is TRBD1 (6 bases). The V and J ends lost 3 bases and 5 bases respectively, with 16 bases between them. The germline V gene has CDR1 LNHNV and CDR2 YYDKDF (reference sequence). The CDR3 loop spans 15 amino acids.

The chain uses TRBV2 and TRBJ1-3; TRBD1 is a possible D gene (6 bases). Trimming stripped 4 bases from V and 3 bases from J, with 13 bases between. Germline V CDR1 and CDR2: SNHLY, FYNNEI. The CDR3 is 15 amino acids. CDR3 sequence: CASSADQGYGNTIYF. In DNA, the CDR3 is TGTGCCAGCAGTGCCGACCAGGGGTATGGAAACACCATATATTTT.

The chain combines TRBV2 with TRBJ2-1; perhaps TRBD2 as D (5 bases). Trimming pared 2 bases from V and 7 bases from J, leaving 12 bases between. The CDR3 is 14 amino acids. Germline V CDR1 and CDR2: SNHLY, FYNNEI. CDR3 sequence: CASSELASWNEQFF. The CDR3 bases are TGTGCCAGCAGTGAACTAGCCTCATGGAATGAGCAGTTCTTC.

This clone was seen ten or more times. The gene calls are TRBV19 and TRBJ2-5; a possible D gene is TRBD2 (6 bases). This CDR3 has 17 amino acids. CDR1 LNHDA and CDR2 SQIVND come from the germline V gene (reference sequence). V shed 5 bases and J shed 4 bases, with 23 bases lying between them. The CDR3 sequence: CASSHGDLAIVGETQYF. CDR3 DNA sequence: TGTGCCAGTAGTCATGGAGATCTAGCGATCGTAGGAGAGACCCAGTACTTC.

This clone was detected once. This chain connects TRBV19 to TRBJ1-1, with D unclear. The CDR3 runs 15 residues. V gave up 8 bases and J gave up 1 base, with 17 bases separating them. Germline lookup yields CDR1 LNHDA and CDR2 SQIVND (reference sequence). CDR3 sequence: CASRLLLGGNTEAFF. CDR3 bases: TGTGCCAGTCGACTCCTCCTCGGCGGGAACACTGAAGCTTTCTTT.

The genes are TRBV19 and TRBJ1-1; D ambiguous. Trimming shortened V by 6 bases and J by 1 base, and 15 bases separated the two germline ends. The CDR3 totals 15 residues. Germline CDR1 is LNHDA and CDR2 is SQIVND (reference sequence). The DNA of the CDR3 is TGTGCCAGTAGCCTTACTCTGATTGGGAACACTGAAGCTTTCTTT. Residues: CASSLTLIGNTEAFF.

This chain links TRBV25-1 with TRBJ1-2, with 8 bases aligning to TRBD1. CDR1 and CDR2 (germline): MGHDK, SYGVNS. The trim removed 1 base at V and 1 base at J, leaving 2 bases unmatched. The CDR3 is made up of 15 amino acids. The CDR3 nucleotides are TGTGCCAGCAGTGAATCTGGACAGGGTAACTATGGCTACACCTTC. Its translation is CASSESGQGNYGYTF.

V and J are TRBV6-1 and TRBJ1-1; 7 nucleotides line up with TRBD1. V lost 7 bases and J lost 5; bases outside the gene matches: 10. CDR3 size: 14 residues. CDR1 and CDR2 from the germline V gene are MNHNS and SASEGT. CDR3 residues: CASTKEGARTEAFF. In nucleotides, the CDR3 is TGTGCCAGCACAAAGGAGGGGGCGCGGACTGAAGCTTTCTTT.

The genes are TRBV5-4 and TRBJ1-2; D unresolved. Germline lookup yields CDR1 SGHNT and CDR2 YYREEE (reference sequence). The CDR3 totals 15 residues. The V end lost 0 bases, the J end lost 7 bases, and 16 bases lay between the germline ends. CDR3 region: CASSLVPRPISGYTF. The CDR3 coding sequence is TGTGCCAGCAGCTTGGTTCCTCGACCTATCTCTGGCTACACCTTC. The whole variable domain, filled in from reference TRBV5-4 and TRBJ1-2, reads ETGVTQSPTHLIKTRGQQVTLRCSSQSGHNTVSWYQQALGQGPQFIFQYYREEENGRGNFPPRFSGLQFPNYSSELNVNALELDDSALYLCASSLVPRPISGYTFGSGTRLTVV.

The gene calls are TRBV2 and TRBJ2-6, with 7 bases aligning to TRBD1. The CDR3 totals 16 residues. In germline, CDR1 is SNHLY, CDR2 FYNNEI. V lost 5 bases to trimming and J lost 10 bases; unmatched junction nucleotides: 14. CDR3 sequence reads: CASSLQGTTPPNVLTF. CDR3 coding DNA: TGTGCCAGCAGTTTACAGGGGACGACGCCACCGAACGTCCTGACTTTC. Complete variable domain (other parts from reference TRBV2 and TRBJ2-6): EPEVTQTPSHQVTQMGQEVILRCVPISNHLYFYWYRQILGQKVEFLVSFYNNEISEKSEIFDDQFSVERPDGSNFTLKIRSTKLEDSAMYFCASSLQGTTPPNVLTFGAGSRLTVL.

Comments on this clone: Sequence at one end of the junction differs from germline and may be a read error. CDR3 in amino acids: CATSGPDGETQYF. The CDR3 nucleotides are TGTGCCACCAGTGGGCCGGACGGAGAGACCCAGTACTTC. The chain employs TRBV6-5 and TRBJ2-5; D not resolved. The CDR3 covers 13 residues. Germline V gives CDR1 MNHEY, CDR2 SVGAGI.

The chain combines TRBV28 with TRBJ1-4, with a possible D match to TRBD1 (5 bases). The CDR3 has 16 residues. The germline V and J ends were trimmed by 1 base and 3 bases, with 12 bases remaining between them. Per the germline V gene, CDR1 is MDHEN and CDR2 is SYDVKM. The CDR3 reads CASSLSGKEANEKLFF. CDR3 DNA sequence: TGTGCCAGCAGTTTATCAGGGAAGGAAGCTAATGAAAAACTGTTTTTT.

V and J are TRBV7-8 and TRBJ1-1; D may be TRBD1 (6 bases). Germline lookup yields CDR1 SGHVS and CDR2 FQNEAQ. The CDR3 length is 15 residues. V dropped 5 bases and J dropped 3 bases, with 16 bases sitting between them. The CDR3 nucleotides are TGTGCCAGCAGCCTCGACAGGAGTAAGGACACTGAAGCTTTCTTT. As protein: CASSLDRSKDTEAFF.

V and J are TRBV30 and TRBJ1-6, with a tentative D call TRBD1 (5 bases). The CDR3 is made up of 15 amino acids. CDR1 is GTSNPN, CDR2 SVGIG, per germline (reference sequence). Trimming shortened V by 0 bases and J by 7 bases, and 13 bases separated the two germline ends. The CDR3 reads CAWSVVEGRNSPLHF. CDR3 bases: TGTGCCTGGAGTGTGGTGGAGGGGCGGAATTCACCCCTCCACTTT.

The chain couples TRBV18 to TRBJ1-2, with D unresolved. The CDR3 sequence is 14 residues long. Germline lookup yields CDR1 KGHSH and CDR2 LQKENI. Trimming left V 2 bases short and J 7 bases short, with 14 bases between. CDR3 region: CASSPIKGVGGYTF. CDR3 bases: TGTGCCAGCTCACCAATAAAGGGAGTCGGTGGCTACACCTTC.